This note documents a single TCR beta chain sequence. What it binds is unknown. Primers used in a second PCR of roughly 7 to 12 cycles were a sample-barcoded 5' primer and a J-beta primer mix. One entry per CDR3 protein results from TCRdb running MiXCR on the 5' RACE reads. The sample holds more than 700,000 distinct CDR3 sequences, approximately 53% seen once. The entry originates in a study of blood T cells in healthy people across ages. Study as a whole: Capture by template switching was about one barcoded beta molecule per two T cells. The study, taken as a whole, reports: Diversity estimates from one million T cells were considered underestimates.

It was approximately 10 milliliters of peripheral blood that were drawn from each donor. This CDR3 is built from 14 residues. The J segment lost 2 bases and the V segment lost 4 bases, leaving 5 bases of the junction unmatched. The V gene's germline CDR1 is SGDLS and CDR2 YYNGEE. The chain recombines TRBV9 with TRBJ2-7; 8 bases are shared with TRBD2. Input material: blood. This sequence originates from a man older than 75 in good health. The DNA of the CDR3 is TGTGCCAGCAGCCCTTGGACTAGCCCCTACGAGCAGTACTTC. Translation gives CASSPWTSPYEQYF.